These 20 T cell receptor beta chains came from one sample sequenced in a study of T cells expressing NK-cell markers. From the 5' RACE reads, TCRdb lists one entry per CDR3 protein and no DNA. This sample lists approximately 440,000 distinct CDR3 sequences; its ten largest clones have more than 1.4%. Sequencing was performed on blood T cells: a sorted CD56 or NKG2C T cell subset, CD4+ or CD8+ T cells, or bulk PBMC T cells (not recorded which). Every receptor here comes from a woman in her forties or fifties in good health.

The CDR3 reads CASNPSGLATYEQYF. V gene TRBV5-1 combines with J gene TRBJ2-7; without DNA, the TCRdb call of TRBD2 cannot be checked. Germline CDR1 is SGHRS and CDR2 is YFSETQ. This CDR3 spans 15 amino acids.

The CDR3 here is CATSRDRQTLDEQFF. The chain recombines TRBV15 with TRBJ2-1. CDR1 and CDR2 (germline): LNHNV, YYDKDF (reference sequence). This CDR3 contains 15 residues. Filled out from reference TRBV15 and TRBJ2-1, the complete variable domain reads DAMVIQNPRYQVTQFGKPVTLSCSQTLNHNVMYWYQQKSSQAPKLLFHYYDKDFNNEADTPDNFQSRRPNTSFCFLDIRSPGLGDTAMYLCATSRDRQTLDEQFFGPGTRLTVL.

The V call is TRBV4-1, the J call TRBJ2-2. Looked up from germline, CDR1 is MGHRA and CDR2 is YSYEKL. The CDR3 runs 14 residues. The CDR3 is CASSQREWAGELFF.

V is TRBV5-5 and J is TRBJ1-2; absent DNA, TCRdb's TRBD1 call cannot be checked. The germline V gene has CDR1 SGHKS and CDR2 YYEKEE (reference sequence). The CDR3 runs to 14 residues. The CDR3: CASSEQGGSYGYTF. The entire variable domain, with the rest obtained from reference TRBV5-5 and TRBJ1-2, is as follows: DAGVTQSPTHLIKTRGQQVTLRCSPISGHKSVSWYQQVLGQGPQFIFQYYEKEERGRGNFPDRFSARQFPNYSSELNVNALLLGDSALYLCASSEQGGSYGYTFGSGTRLTVV.

The V and J genes are TRBV10-3 and TRBJ2-4. From germline, CDR1 is ENHRY and CDR2 SYGVKD. This CDR3 is 13 amino acids long. The CDR3 protein is CATRGLAKNIQYF.

This sequence joins TRBV21-1 and TRBJ2-6. TRBV21-1 is annotated as a pseudogene. This CDR3 spans 17 amino acids. The CDR3: CASSTYLGRSGANVLTF.

The chain joins TRBV10-1 to TRBJ2-2. The CDR3 loop spans 14 amino acids. From germline, CDR1 is WNHNN and CDR2 SYGVQD (reference sequence). The CDR3 protein is CASSQSVLTGELFF.

This rearrangement joins TRBV24-1 to TRBJ2-1; the TCRdb D gene call, TRBD1, has no DNA to confirm it. This CDR3 region has 15 residues. CDR1 is KGHDR and CDR2 is SFDVKD in the germline V gene. The CDR3 region is CATSDLGPGLDEQFF.

The chain has TRBV4-1 and TRBJ1-2; TCRdb names TRBD1, which stays unverified in the absence of DNA. The CDR3 is 14 amino acids. Germline V gene sequence: CDR1 MGHRA, CDR2 YSYEKL. CDR3 in amino acids: CASSPAGANYGYTF.

The CDR3 reads CASSDQGSGVRETQYF. The V and J genes are TRBV25-1 and TRBJ2-5; TCRdb lists TRBD1, though no DNA is available to test this call. From germline, CDR1 is MGHDK and CDR2 SYGVNS. This CDR3 region has 16 residues.

The chain's CDR3 is CASRIMAGGLHGELFF. The chain joins TRBV27 to TRBJ2-2; TCRdb indicates TRBD2, and absent DNA this call remains unverified. CDR1 and CDR2 from the germline V gene are MNHEY and SMNVEV (reference sequence). The CDR3 has 16 residues.

The CDR3 is CASSSFLATGELFF. The chain employs TRBV11-2 and TRBJ2-2. Germline CDR1 and CDR2: SGHAT and FQNNGV. The CDR3 runs to 14 residues.

The chain carries TRBV6-9 and TRBJ2-1; TCRdb selects TRBD1, and the lack of DNA leaves this call unchecked. The CDR3 covers 12 residues. Germline assignment: CDR1 MNHGY and CDR2 SVAAGI. The CDR3: CASSYLRGEQFF.

CDR3 protein: CSASDGQPQHF. The chain links TRBV20-1 to TRBJ1-5. The CDR3 loop spans 11 amino acids. The germline CDR1 and CDR2 sequences are DFQATT and SNEGSKA (reference sequence).

The rearrangement links TRBV5-1 to TRBJ2-1; the TCRdb call, TRBD1, lacks DNA for checking. The CDR3 covers 14 residues. The germline V gene encodes CDR1 SGHRS and CDR2 YFSETQ. The CDR3 protein is CASSLDGGQGEQFF.

The chain uses TRBV9 and TRBJ1-4; TCRdb lists TRBD1, though no DNA is available to test this call. The CDR3 totals 15 residues. From germline, CDR1 is SGDLS and CDR2 YYNGEE. CDR3 residues: CASSTYFLGDEKLFF.

The chain recombines TRBV11-2 with TRBJ2-3; TCRdb picks TRBD2, but there is no DNA to check that call. The CDR3 length is 17 residues. Germline lookup yields CDR1 SGHAT and CDR2 FQNNGV. The CDR3: CASSPERTGVGTDTQYF. Full variable domain (outside the CDR3, taken from reference TRBV11-2 and TRBJ2-3): EAGVAQSPRYKIIEKRQSVAFWCNPISGHATLYWYQQILGQGPKLLIQFQNNGVVDDSQLPKDRFSAERLKGVDSTLKIQPAKLEDSAVYLCASSPERTGVGTDTQYFGPGTRLTVL.

V usage is TRBV5-1 and J usage is TRBJ1-1. The CDR3 runs 17 residues. Germline lookup yields CDR1 SGHRS and CDR2 YFSETQ. The CDR3 loop is CASSLASGGVTNTEAFF.

The chain recombines TRBV12-3 or TRBV12-4 with TRBJ1-1; lacking DNA, the TRBD1 call made by TCRdb goes unchecked. The CDR3 loop spans 15 amino acids. CDR3 loop: CASSRHRGGGTEAFF.

The genes are TRBV24-1 and TRBJ2-1; TCRdb names TRBD1, which stays unverified in the absence of DNA. Germline CDR1 and CDR2: KGHDR and SFDVKD. This CDR3 has 14 amino acids. CDR3 sequence: CATSEDRVLNEQFF.